This T cell receptor beta chain came from a study of blood T cell repertoires in COVID-19. Study information: In each case, the material was cDNA or gDNA derived from T cells, B-cell-depleted T cells, or PBMCs.

The CDR3 is made up of 14 amino acids. In germline, CDR1 is SNHLY, CDR2 FYNNEI. The V end lost 7 bases, the J end lost 1 base, and 10 bases lay between the germline ends. This clone appeared a single time. Produced via immunoSEQ multiplex PCR; TCRdb's table is partial and in-frame only. The top ten clones hold approximately 1.3% of a sample with more than 250,000 clones, around 82% of them seen once. This TCR was sampled from a woman in her forties or fifties with acute or convalescent COVID-19. The sequencing input was peripheral blood. This chain connects TRBV2 to TRBJ1-4; a weak D match, TRBD1 (5 bases). Here the CDR3 DNA reads TGTGCCAGCAATGGGGGGGGAACTAATGAAAAACTGTTTTTT. It translates to CASNGGGTNEKLFF.